The 3 T cell receptor beta chains listed next were all sequenced from one sample in a study of radiotherapy plus CTLA-4 blockade in lung cancer. Produced via immunoSEQ multiplex PCR; TCRdb's table is partial and in-frame only. This sample has 53,000 or so clones; about 88% occur once, and the top ten carry 6% to 8.5%. The sequences come from peripheral blood, collected from a patient treated with radiotherapy plus ipilimumab. Receptors were obtained from a human donor with non-small cell lung cancer whose response to radiotherapy plus ipilimumab could not be evaluated.

The chain has TRBV27 and TRBJ2-7; a possible D gene is TRBD2 (5 bases). CDR3 length: 12 residues. CDR1 MNHEY and CDR2 SMNVEV come from the germline V gene (reference sequence). With 5 bases removed from V and 6 bases from J, the gap between germline ends came to 11 bases. Here the CDR3 reads CASSPAGIEQYF. CDR3 nucleotides: TGTGCCAGCAGTCCCGCCGGGATCGAGCAGTACTTC.

This clone showed up just a few times. The V gene is TRBV7-6, the J gene TRBJ2-7; possibly TRBD2 for D (5 bases). The V end lost 3 bases, the J end lost 7 bases, and 7 bases lay between the germline ends. The CDR3 runs to 11 residues. CDR1 SGHVS and CDR2 FNYEAQ come from the germline V gene. DNA for the CDR3: TGTGCCAGCAGCTTCTCGGGGGAGCAGTACTTC. This sequence encodes CASSFSGEQYF.

The V call is TRBV5-1, the J call TRBJ1-6; 8 bases agree with TRBD1. The germline CDR1 and CDR2 sequences are SGHRS and YFSETQ. CDR3 size: 13 residues. V gave up 4 bases and J gave up 10 bases; unmatched junction bases: 4. CDR3 sequence (DNA): TGCGCCAGCAGCGACAGGGGTGAATCACCCCTCCACTTT. Encoded protein: CASSDRGESPLHF.